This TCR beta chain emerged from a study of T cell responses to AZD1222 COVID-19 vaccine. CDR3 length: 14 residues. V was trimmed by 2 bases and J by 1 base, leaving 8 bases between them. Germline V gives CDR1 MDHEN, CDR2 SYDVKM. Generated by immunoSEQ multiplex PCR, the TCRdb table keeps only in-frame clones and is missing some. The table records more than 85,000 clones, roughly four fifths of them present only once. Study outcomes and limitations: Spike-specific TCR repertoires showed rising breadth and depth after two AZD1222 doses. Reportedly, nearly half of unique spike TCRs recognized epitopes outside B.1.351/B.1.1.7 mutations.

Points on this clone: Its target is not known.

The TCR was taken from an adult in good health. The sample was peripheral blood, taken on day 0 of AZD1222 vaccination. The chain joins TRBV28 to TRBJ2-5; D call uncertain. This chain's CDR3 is CASSLGPVQETQYF. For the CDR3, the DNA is TGTGCCAGCAGTTTAGGGCCCGTCCAAGAGACCCAGTACTTC.